The sequence of this TCR beta chain was determined in a study of blood T cell repertoires in COVID-19. Unmatched junction bases numbered 10, after V lost 7 bases and J lost 8 bases. The CDR3 length is 13 residues. The V gene's germline CDR1 is SNHLY and CDR2 FYNNEI. Sequencing was performed with immunoSEQ multiplex PCR; in TCRdb, only in-frame clones are kept and a portion is missing. Of 90,000 to 100,000 clones in the sample, approximately 89% were seen once. The sequenced sample was peripheral blood. The chain is built from TRBV2 and TRBJ1-2; 7 positions match TRBD1. This receptor was taken from a man over 45 with acute or convalescent COVID-19. In DNA form, the CDR3 reads TGTGCCAGCATCCTTACAGGGGCCTTGGGCTACACCTTC. The encoded protein is CASILTGALGYTF.